The source of this T cell receptor (beta chain) is a study of T cell changes during pregnancy in multiple sclerosis. Clones were read by immunoSEQ multiplex PCR, and TCRdb kept only the in-frame ones, dropping some. The sample includes more than 15,000 clones, roughly 87% of them seen just once. Trimming took 10 bases from V and 4 from J; bases not matched to a gene: 13. CDR1 LNHDA and CDR2 SQIVND come from the germline V gene (reference sequence). This CDR3 is 14 amino acids long. V is TRBV19 and J is TRBJ2-7; 7 bases match TRBD2. The sequence was obtained from a female donor in good health, enrolled as a control in a pregnancy study. Sequenced here: CD8+ T cells from peripheral blood mononuclear cells, sampled after pregnancy. The CDR3 protein is CATQATGGIYEQYF. CDR3 DNA sequence: TGTGCCACCCAAGCGACCGGGGGGATTTACGAGCAGTACTTC.